Listed below are T cell receptor beta chains from one sample, sequenced in a study of cytomegalovirus exposure and HLA in healthy donors. Sequenced by immunoSEQ multiplex PCR; TCRdb stores in-frame clones only, minus some. The sample consists of roughly 190,000 clones, over 60% of them appearing once. Material: PBMCs. All receptors come from a woman aged 50 to 65 in good health and CMV-seronegative. Each CDR3 is given with its conserved first and last residue. D genes are given only for firm matches. Size is stated for part of the rows, as once, few or many counts, or as a class when the clone is expanded.

abundance: -; j_gene: TRBJ1-2; v_gene: TRBV28; d_gene: TRBD1; CDR3nt: TGTGCCAGCAGTTTGGGGACAGCCTATGGCTACACCTTC; CDR3aa: CASSLGTAYGYTF
abundance: -; j_gene: TRBJ1-1; v_gene: TRBV29-1; d_gene: TRBD1; CDR3nt: TGCAGCGCTAAGAATGTACAGGGGGCCACTGAAGCTTTCTTT; CDR3aa: CSAKNVQGATEAFF
abundance: few; j_gene: TRBJ2-1; v_gene: TRBV28; d_gene: TRBD2; CDR3nt: TGTGCCAGCAGCCCGGGACTAGCGGGAGGGCCGTCCTACAATGAGCAGTTCTTC; CDR3aa: CASSPGLAGGPSYNEQFF
abundance: -; j_gene: TRBJ1-5; v_gene: TRBV28; d_gene: -; CDR3nt: TGTGCCAGCAGGCGGATGGACAATAGCAATCAGCCCCAGCATTTT; CDR3aa: CASRRMDNSNQPQHF
abundance: -; j_gene: TRBJ2-2; v_gene: TRBV4-3; d_gene: -; CDR3nt: TGCGCCAGCAGCCAAGATCATGGACAGAACACCGGGGAGCTGTTTTTT; CDR3aa: CASSQDHGQNTGELFF
abundance: -; j_gene: TRBJ1-2; v_gene: TRBV7-2; d_gene: -; CDR3nt: TGTGCCAGCAGCCTCCTCGGGGGTGATGGCTACACCTTC; CDR3aa: CASSLLGGDGYTF
abundance: few; j_gene: TRBJ2-1; v_gene: TRBV19; d_gene: TRBD2; CDR3nt: TGTGCCAGTAGTAAACTGGCTAGCGGGATGGGGTCCTACAATGAGCAGTTCTTC; CDR3aa: CASSKLASGMGSYNEQFF
abundance: -; j_gene: TRBJ1-3; v_gene: TRBV18; d_gene: TRBD1; CDR3nt: TGTGCCAGCTCACTACCGGGACAGGAAACAAACACCATATATTTT; CDR3aa: CASSLPGQETNTIYF
abundance: once; j_gene: TRBJ2-5; v_gene: TRBV5-1; d_gene: TRBD2; CDR3nt: TGCGCCAGCAGCTTACAGCGGGGGGGCCAAGAGACCCAGTACTTC; CDR3aa: CASSLQRGGQETQYF
abundance: -; j_gene: TRBJ2-4; v_gene: TRBV6-5; d_gene: TRBD2; CDR3nt: TGTGCCAGCAGGGCGGCTAGCGGGTTGAAAAAGTACTTC; CDR3aa: CASRAASGLKKYF
abundance: -; j_gene: TRBJ1-5; v_gene: TRBV28; d_gene: TRBD1; CDR3nt: TGTGCCAGCAGTTTGGCACAGGGGGCTGGACAGCCCCAGCATTTT; CDR3aa: CASSLAQGAGQPQHF
abundance: -; j_gene: TRBJ2-2; v_gene: TRBV6-4; d_gene: TRBD1; CDR3nt: TGTGCCAGCAGTTCCCATGGACAGGGCTCAAACACCGGGGAGCTGTTTTTT; CDR3aa: CASSSHGQGSNTGELFF
abundance: few; j_gene: TRBJ1-2; v_gene: TRBV28; d_gene: -; CDR3nt: TGTGCCAGCAGTTCCCTAGTCGGCTATGGCTACACCTTC; CDR3aa: CASSSLVGYGYTF
abundance: -; j_gene: TRBJ2-7; v_gene: TRBV2; d_gene: TRBD1; CDR3nt: TGTGCCAGCAGTTCGCAGGGGGCTGTCGCCTACGAGCAGTACTTC; CDR3aa: CASSSQGAVAYEQYF
abundance: -; j_gene: TRBJ1-5; v_gene: TRBV6-5; d_gene: TRBD1; CDR3nt: TGTGCCAGCAGTAGCGGACAGGGGGCAGGTCAGCCCCAGCATTTT; CDR3aa: CASSSGQGAGQPQHF
abundance: -; j_gene: TRBJ1-5; v_gene: TRBV2; d_gene: -; CDR3nt: TGTGCCAGCAGTACCCAAGGACAGCTGAATCAGCCCCAGCATTTT; CDR3aa: CASSTQGQLNQPQHF
abundance: -; j_gene: TRBJ1-6; v_gene: TRBV5-1; d_gene: TRBD1; CDR3nt: TGCGCCAGCAGCCTAGGGACAGGGAGCTATAATTCACCCCTCCACTTT; CDR3aa: CASSLGTGSYNSPLHF
abundance: once; j_gene: TRBJ2-3; v_gene: TRBV7-2; d_gene: -; CDR3nt: TGTGCCAGCAGCTTGGCGGGCGGCACAGATACGCAGTATTTT; CDR3aa: CASSLAGGTDTQYF
abundance: -; j_gene: TRBJ2-6; v_gene: TRBV19; d_gene: -; CDR3nt: TGTGCCAGTAGGGCCGCCTTGTCTGGGGCCAACGTCCTGACTTTC; CDR3aa: CASRAALSGANVLTF
abundance: -; j_gene: TRBJ1-5; v_gene: TRBV7-9; d_gene: -; CDR3nt: TGTGCCAGCAGCTTAGGGGGGCATCAGCCCCAGCATTTT; CDR3aa: CASSLGGHQPQHF
abundance: -; j_gene: TRBJ1-2; v_gene: TRBV11-2; d_gene: TRBD1; CDR3nt: TGTGCCAGCAGCTTAATTGGGACAGCCTATGGCTACACCTTC; CDR3aa: CASSLIGTAYGYTF
abundance: -; j_gene: TRBJ2-2; v_gene: TRBV19; d_gene: -; CDR3nt: TGTGCCAGTAGTAGGCCTAGCTTCACGGTCACCGGGGAGCTGTTTTTT; CDR3aa: CASSRPSFTVTGELFF
abundance: -; j_gene: TRBJ2-2; v_gene: TRBV7-2; d_gene: -; CDR3nt: TGTGCCAGCAGCTTGGGTTCGGGTAACACCGGGGAGCTGTTTTTT; CDR3aa: CASSLGSGNTGELFF
abundance: -; j_gene: TRBJ2-1; v_gene: TRBV7-6; d_gene: -; CDR3nt: TGTGCCAGCAGCCTCCCAGAGGTGATCGGTGAGCAGTTCTTC; CDR3aa: CASSLPEVIGEQFF
abundance: -; j_gene: TRBJ1-4; v_gene: TRBV25-1; d_gene: -; CDR3nt: TGTGCCAGCAGTGACGAAATGACCGGGACAATGAGGGAAAAACTGTTTTTT; CDR3aa: CASSDEMTGTMREKLFF
abundance: -; j_gene: TRBJ2-7; v_gene: TRBV6-5; d_gene: -; CDR3nt: TGTGCCAGCAGCCAATCATACGAGCAGTACTTC; CDR3aa: CASSQSYEQYF
abundance: -; j_gene: TRBJ1-5; v_gene: TRBV4-1; d_gene: -; CDR3nt: TGCGCCAGCAGCCAAGGGCCCGGGTGGCCCCAGCATTTT; CDR3aa: CASSQGPGWPQHF
abundance: -; j_gene: TRBJ1-2; v_gene: TRBV2; d_gene: -; CDR3nt: TGTGCCAGCAGTGAGGGGGGGGTGGGTGGCTACACCTTC; CDR3aa: CASSEGGVGGYTF
abundance: -; j_gene: TRBJ2-7; v_gene: TRBV4-1; d_gene: -; CDR3nt: TGCGCCAGCAGCACGCATACTCCGGGACTTTCCTACGAGCAGTACTTC; CDR3aa: CASSTHTPGLSYEQYF
abundance: -; j_gene: TRBJ2-1; v_gene: TRBV27; d_gene: TRBD1; CDR3nt: TGTGCCAGCAGTCCCAAGACAGGGGTCACCTACAATGAGCAGTTCTTC; CDR3aa: CASSPKTGVTYNEQFF
abundance: -; j_gene: TRBJ2-5; v_gene: TRBV7-3; d_gene: -; CDR3nt: TGTGCCAGCAGCCCCGACTCCCGAGAGACCCAGTACTTC; CDR3aa: CASSPDSRETQYF